The 19 T cell receptor beta chains below all came from one sample that was sequenced in a study of blood T cell repertoires in COVID-19. Libraries were prepared by immunoSEQ multiplex PCR; TCRdb keeps only in-frame clonotypes and omits some of them. Of about 110,000 clones in the sample, roughly 80% were seen once. Sequencing input: peripheral blood. The receptors shown here come from a woman aged 70-85 years with acute or convalescent COVID-19.

The V call is TRBV24-1, the J call TRBJ2-7; the D gene is possibly TRBD1 (5 bases). CDR3 length: 14 residues. Germline loops: CDR1 KGHDR, CDR2 SFDVKD. V was pared by 4 bases and J by 2 bases, with 11 bases between. CDR3 nucleotides: TGTGCCACCAGTGACCCCAGGGTACCCTACGAGCAGTACTTC. Protein: CATSDPRVPYEQYF.

The chain links TRBV19 to TRBJ2-3; 10 bases match TRBD1. Trimming removed 6 bases from V and 3 bases from J; junction bases left unmatched: 3. There are 14 residues in the CDR3. From germline, CDR1 is LNHDA and CDR2 SQIVND (reference sequence). CDR3 in amino acids: CASRDRGSTDTQYF. The CDR3 DNA reads as TGTGCCAGTAGGGACAGGGGGTCAACAGATACGCAGTATTTT. Full variable domain (missing parts from reference TRBV19 and TRBJ2-3): DGGITQSPKYLFRKEGQNVTLSCEQNLNHDAMYWYRQDPGQGLRLIYYSQIVNDFQKGDIAEGYSVSREKKESFPLTVTSAQKNPTAFYLCASRDRGSTDTQYFGPGTRLTVL.

The V call is TRBV30, the J call TRBJ2-3, with 7 bases lining up with TRBD2. CDR1 and CDR2 from the germline V gene are GTSNPN and SVGIG (reference sequence). With 4 bases clipped from V and 3 bases from J, the junction kept 4 bases outside the gene matches. This CDR3 is 13 amino acids long. CDR3 sequence: CAWKERGTDTQYF. CDR3 coding DNA: TGTGCCTGGAAGGAGCGGGGAACAGATACGCAGTATTTT.

The V gene is TRBV12-3 or TRBV12-4, the J gene TRBJ1-2; TRBD1 agrees at 9 bases. The junction had 3 bases not matched to a gene; V was cut back by 5 bases and J by 5 bases. CDR3 length: 13 amino acids. The CDR3 reads CASSVGTGYGYTF. Here the CDR3 DNA reads TGTGCCAGCAGTGTAGGGACAGGGTATGGCTACACCTTC.

The chain couples TRBV4-1 to TRBJ1-2; tentative D call: TRBD1 (5 bases). Trimming shortened V by 4 bases and J by 0 bases, and 15 bases separated the two germline ends. The V gene's germline CDR1 is MGHRA and CDR2 YSYEKL. The CDR3 has 16 amino acids. CDR3 in DNA: TGCGCCAGCAGCCTAGGGGTCGAGGATTCTAACTATGGCTACACCTTC. Translating gives CASSLGVEDSNYGYTF.

This clone showed up just a few times. The rearrangement joins TRBV29-1 to TRBJ2-3; weak D call: TRBD2 (6 bases). Germline assignment: CDR1 SQVTM and CDR2 ANQGSEA. The V end was cut by 1 base, the J end by 6 bases, with 11 bases between. CDR3 length: 13 amino acids. The CDR3 spells CSVEATAGDTQYF. The CDR3 coding sequence is TGCAGCGTTGAAGCCACGGCGGGGGATACGCAGTATTTT.

The chain carries TRBV10-3 and TRBJ2-2, with 8 bases lining up with TRBD2. The germline CDR1 and CDR2 sequences are ENHRY and SYGVKD. The V and J ends lost 0 bases and 4 bases, in that order; junction bases with no gene match: 7. This CDR3 has 17 residues. The CDR3 DNA reads as TGTGCCATCAGTGAGTCGGGGCGGGGGGCCCCCACCGGGGAGCTGTTTTTT. Translation: CAISESGRGAPTGELFF.

The V and J genes are TRBV12-3 or TRBV12-4 and TRBJ2-5; no reliable D call. This CDR3 contains 12 residues. The V end lost 0 bases, the J end lost 9 bases, and 8 bases lay between the germline ends. CDR3 loop: CASSLAGASQYF. CDR3 in DNA: TGTGCCAGCAGTTTAGCCGGTGCGTCCCAGTACTTC.

The gene calls are TRBV19 and TRBJ2-5; TRBD2 matches at 9 bases. V shed 3 bases and J 7 bases; nucleotides not matched to a gene: 9. Germline CDR1 LNHDA, CDR2 SQIVND (reference sequence). The CDR3 sequence is 15 residues long. The CDR3 nucleotides are TGTGCCAGTAGTATCCCTGGGCGGGGGGGTGCGACCCAGTACTTC. This sequence encodes CASSIPGRGGATQYF.

The chain joins TRBV30 to TRBJ2-3; 12 bases align to TRBD2. CDR1 is GTSNPN, CDR2 SVGIG, per germline (reference sequence). The V and J ends lost 2 bases and 0 bases, in that order; junction bases with no gene match: 6. The CDR3 is 17 residues long. The CDR3 spells CAWSKASGGASTDTQYF. CDR3 coding DNA: TGTGCCTGGAGTAAGGCTAGCGGGGGGGCAAGCACAGATACGCAGTATTTT.

The V and J genes are TRBV6-1 and TRBJ2-2; D not certain. The germline V and J ends were trimmed by 3 bases and 2 bases, with 10 bases remaining between them. The CDR3 totals 15 residues. CDR1 and CDR2 (germline): MNHNS, SASEGT. CDR3 residues: CASSEGAFNTGELFF. CDR3 coding DNA: TGTGCCAGCAGTGAGGGCGCCTTTAACACCGGGGAGCTGTTTTTT.

This chain links TRBV4-2 with TRBJ2-7; tentative D call: TRBD2 (7 bases). Per germline, CDR1 LGHNA and CDR2 YNFKEQ. This CDR3 contains 16 residues. V gave up 4 bases and J gave up 2 bases, with 18 bases separating them. The CDR3 sequence is CASSPGLEGGTYEQYF. For the CDR3, the DNA is TGTGCCAGCAGCCCAGGTTTGGAGGGGGGGACCTACGAGCAGTACTTC.

This clone has just one count. V and J are TRBV5-1 and TRBJ1-4; D is unresolved. V lost 1 base, J lost 2 bases, and 9 bases lay in between. Germline CDR1 reads SGHRS; CDR2 reads YFSETQ. CDR3 length: 15 amino acids. CDR3 in DNA: TGCGCCAGCAGCTTGAGCGCGGGGACTAATGAAAAACTGTTTTTT. Its protein product is CASSLSAGTNEKLFF.

In DNA, the CDR3 is TGTGCCAGCAGCTTAGGGGGCCTAAACTCTGGGGCCAACGTCCTGACTTTC. Protein sequence: CASSLGGLNSGANVLTF. The chain couples TRBV7-9 to TRBJ2-6; possibly TRBD1 for D (5 bases). Germline-derived CDR1 and CDR2 are SEHNR and FQNEAQ (reference sequence). This CDR3 is built from 17 residues. Trimming took off 1 base at V and 0 bases at J, with 10 bases between the two ends.

This chain connects TRBV5-1 to TRBJ1-4; a weak D match, TRBD1 (5 bases). The germline V and J ends were trimmed by 0 bases and 4 bases, with 10 bases remaining between them. Germline V gene lookup returns CDR1 SGHRS and CDR2 YFSETQ. The CDR3 totals 15 residues. CDR3 protein: CASSLEAGNNEKLFF. In DNA, the CDR3 is TGCGCCAGCAGCTTGGAGGCAGGGAATAATGAAAAACTGTTTTTT.

This rearrangement joins TRBV4-2 to TRBJ2-1, with TRBD2 matching 11 bases. V shed 1 base and J 10 bases; nucleotides not matched to a gene: 9. Germline CDR1 LGHNA, CDR2 YNFKEQ. The CDR3 length is 16 residues. In DNA form, the CDR3 reads TGTGCCAGCAGCCAAGCCAGCCTAGCGGGGGGACAGGAGCAGTTCTTC. This gives the protein CASSQASLAGGQEQFF.

This clone was counted only a few times. The V call is TRBV3-1 (or the pseudogene TRBV3-2), the J call TRBJ1-3, with D hard to call. CDR1 and CDR2 from the germline V gene are LGHDT and YNNKEL (reference sequence). V was trimmed by 3 bases and J by 0 bases, leaving 3 bases between them. CDR3 length equals 13 residues. The CDR3 DNA is TGTGCCAGCAGCCAGAGCTCTGGAAACACCATATATTTT. Its translation: CASSQSSGNTIYF.

The J gene is TRBJ2-7, the V gene TRBV10-3; D might be TRBD1 (5 bases). The V gene lost 0 bases and the J gene lost 9 bases, with 12 bases spanning the gap. This CDR3 spans 13 amino acids. Germline-derived CDR1 and CDR2 are ENHRY and SYGVKD. The CDR3 sequence: CAISESPRQGQYF. The CDR3 DNA follows: TGTGCCATCAGTGAGTCTCCGAGGCAGGGGCAGTACTTC.

The gene calls are TRBV28 and TRBJ2-7; 9 bases line up with TRBD1. CDR1 and CDR2 (germline): MDHEN, SYDVKM. The CDR3 totals 13 residues. J lost 4 bases, V lost 6 bases, and 4 bases had no gene match. The CDR3 protein is CASRTGQGYEQYF. CDR3 coding DNA: TGTGCCAGCAGAACTGGACAGGGGTACGAGCAGTACTTC.